Presented here are 7 T cell receptor beta chains from one specimen sequenced in a study of sequential checkpoint blockade in melanoma. The treatment is: randomized to nivolumab then ipilimumab (arm A) or the reverse (arm B). The repertoire was sequenced with immunoSEQ multiplex PCR; TCRdb's copy has only in-frame clones and lacks some. The data show over 9,000 clones, with 60% to 75% seen just once and about 15% held by the top ten. The starting material was CD8+ T cells sorted from blood (inferred from file names), obtained from a patient given nivolumab and ipilimumab in sequence. The receptors were gathered from a human donor with melanoma.

The gene calls are TRBV7-9 and TRBJ2-2, with D possibly TRBD1 on 6 matching bases. The CDR3 runs to 14 residues. Germline assignment: CDR1 SEHNR and CDR2 FQNEAQ (reference sequence). Trimming left V 10 bases short and J 3 bases short, with 15 bases between. This CDR3 reads CANTGSEDTGELFF. CDR3 in DNA: TGTGCCAATACAGGGAGTGAGGACACCGGGGAGCTGTTTTTT.

This clone was counted between two and nine times. The CDR3 DNA follows: TGCGCCAGCAGCCAAGAGGGACCGAGGACTAGCGGGAACAATGAGCAGTTCTTC. It yields the protein CASSQEGPRTSGNNEQFF. V and J are TRBV4-1 and TRBJ2-1; 12 bases are shared with TRBD2. Germline-derived CDR1 and CDR2 are MGHRA and YSYEKL. The V segment lost 0 bases and the J segment 5 bases; nucleotides outside the gene matches: 8. The length of the CDR3 is 18 residues.

The CDR3 here is CASSFPRRPYEQYV. The CDR3 nucleotides read TGTGCCAGCAGCTTCCCTAGGCGACCCTACGAGCAGTACGTC. The V gene is TRBV7-9, the J gene TRBJ2-7; D unresolved. The CDR3 spans 14 residues. From germline, CDR1 is SEHNR and CDR2 FQNEAQ (reference sequence). The V end lost 3 bases, the J end lost 2 bases, and 11 bases lay between the germline ends.

The chain couples TRBV30 to TRBJ1-1; tentatively, D is TRBD1 (6 bases). This CDR3 comprises 12 residues. CDR1 is GTSNPN and CDR2 is SVGIG in the germline V gene (reference sequence). V was pared by 4 bases and J by 4 bases, with 10 bases between. In nucleotides, the CDR3 is TGTGCCTGGATTCAGGGGACCACTGAAGCTTTCTTT. Translation gives CAWIQGTTEAFF.

This clone is categorized as medium-sized. The CDR3 region is CASSGETSSYNEQFF. In DNA form, the CDR3 reads TGTGCCAGCAGCGGAGAAACTAGCTCCTACAATGAGCAGTTCTTC. The V gene is TRBV7-9, the J gene TRBJ2-1, with a tentative D call TRBD2 (5 bases). This CDR3 comprises 15 residues. Germline CDR1 is SEHNR and CDR2 is FQNEAQ (reference sequence). The V gene lost 5 bases and the J gene lost 0 bases, with 11 bases spanning the gap. Together with reference TRBV7-9 and TRBJ2-1, the CDR3 gives the full variable domain: DTGVSQNPRHKITKRGQNVTFRCDPISEHNRLYWYRQTLGQGPEFLTYFQNEAQLEKSRLLSDRFSAERPKGSFSTLEIQRTEQGDSAMYLCASSGETSSYNEQFFGPGTRLTVL.

The V and J genes are TRBV25-1 and TRBJ1-2, with D perhaps TRBD1 (5 bases). The germline V gene encodes CDR1 MGHDK and CDR2 SYGVNS. V dropped 5 bases and J dropped 6 bases, with 13 bases sitting between them. The CDR3 contains 13 residues. CDR3 DNA: TGTGCCAGCAGTAACGGCAGGGCGCATGGCTACACCTTC. Amino acids: CASSNGRAHGYTF.

V usage is TRBV27 and J usage is TRBJ2-1; possible D gene TRBD2, 6 bases. The V end was cut by 5 bases, the J end by 0 bases, with 14 bases between. Germline-derived CDR1 and CDR2 are MNHEY and SMNVEV (reference sequence). This CDR3 has 16 amino acids. The CDR3 DNA follows: TGTGCCAGCAGTCCCGACCCGGAGGGCTCCTACAATGAGCAGTTCTTC. Its protein is CASSPDPEGSYNEQFF.